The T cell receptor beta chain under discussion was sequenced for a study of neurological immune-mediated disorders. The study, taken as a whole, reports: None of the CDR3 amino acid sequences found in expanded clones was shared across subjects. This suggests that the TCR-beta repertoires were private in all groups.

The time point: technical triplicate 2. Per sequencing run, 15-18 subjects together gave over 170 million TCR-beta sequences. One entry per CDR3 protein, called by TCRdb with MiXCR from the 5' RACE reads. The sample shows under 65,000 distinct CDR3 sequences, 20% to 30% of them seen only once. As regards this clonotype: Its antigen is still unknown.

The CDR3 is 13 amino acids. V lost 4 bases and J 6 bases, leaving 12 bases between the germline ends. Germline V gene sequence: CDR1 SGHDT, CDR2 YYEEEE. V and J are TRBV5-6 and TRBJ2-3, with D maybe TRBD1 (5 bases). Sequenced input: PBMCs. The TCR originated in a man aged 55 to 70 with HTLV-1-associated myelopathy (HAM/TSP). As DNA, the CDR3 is TGTGCCAGCAGCCCCAATTCAGGGGATACGCAGTATTTT. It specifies CASSPNSGDTQYF.